The 14 T cell receptor beta chains below were found in one sample sequenced in a study of regulatory T cells in long-lasting Graves disease. Investigators prepared the TCR beta libraries by applying iRepertoire HTBI primers and Arm-PCR of CDR3 regions. TCRdb redid the calling of the multiplex PCR reads with MiXCR, one entry per CDR3 protein. The table includes around 420,000 distinct CDR3 sequences, approximately 15% detected once. Time point given: newly diagnosed GD, antithyroid drugs for less than 3 months. Extracted PBMC RNA gave rise to the TCR library. The same specimen was also included in a second study, on T cells in Graves' hyperthyroidism and ophthalmopathy.

Sequenced here: peripheral blood mononuclear cells (PBMCs), sampled at new diagnosis, from a patient treated with antithyroid drugs. The receptors come from a woman aged 40 to 50 with Graves disease.

This clonotype occurred a few times. The V gene is TRBV28, the J gene TRBJ2-6; maybe TRBD1 (5 bases). The CDR3 is 21 amino acids. V shed 6 bases and J shed 1 base, with 28 bases lying between them. Looked up from germline, CDR1 is MDHEN and CDR2 is SYDVKM. The CDR3 loop is CASSLEVRATPPSSGANVLTF. DNA of the CDR3: TGTGCCAGCAGCTTAGAGGTCAGGGCAACTCCCCCCTCTTCTGGGGCCAACGTCCTGACTTTC.

The sample holds many counts of this clonotype. The CDR3 protein is CAWSVGTEAFF. DNA of the CDR3: TGTGCCTGGAGTGTGGGCACTGAAGCTTTCTTT. The chain recombines TRBV30 with TRBJ1-1, with unresolved D. This CDR3 is 11 amino acids long. The V end was cut by 0 bases, the J end by 4 bases, with 3 bases between. Germline CDR1 is GTSNPN and CDR2 is SVGIG (reference sequence).

This clonotype was counted at least ten times. This rearrangement joins TRBV11-3 to TRBJ2-7; D is uncertain. V lost 4 bases and J 1 base, leaving 17 bases between the germline ends. The CDR3 extends over 16 amino acids. CDR1 is SGHNT, CDR2 YENEEA, per germline. This CDR3 reads CASSSRVTSLSYEQYF. CDR3 bases: TGTGCCAGCAGCTCGAGAGTTACCTCCTTGTCCTACGAGCAGTACTTC.

This clonotype was seen a handful of times. The gene calls are TRBV19 and TRBJ1-4; TRBD1 matches at 8 bases. The V and J ends lost 7 bases and 9 bases, in that order; junction bases with no gene match: 10. CDR3 length equals 14 residues. Per the germline V gene, CDR1 is LNHDA and CDR2 is SQIVND (reference sequence). The CDR3 sequence: CASNSDRGIKKLFF. The CDR3 DNA sequence: TGTGCCAGTAATTCCGACAGGGGAATTAAAAAACTGTTTTTT.

There are many counts of this clonotype. The rearrangement uses TRBV20-1 and TRBJ2-5; D remains unclear. V was trimmed by 4 bases and J by 3 bases, leaving 18 bases between them. The CDR3 runs to 15 residues. Germline V gives CDR1 DFQATT, CDR2 SNEGSKA (reference sequence). The CDR3 DNA is TGCAGTGCTAAGTCTCGGTTGGAAATTGAAGAGACCCAGTACTTC. Protein product: CSAKSRLEIEETQYF.

This clonotype occurred many times. This chain joins TRBV27 and TRBJ2-5; D is uncertain. Germline assignment: CDR1 MNHEY and CDR2 SMNVEV (reference sequence). Trimming took off 9 bases at V and 5 bases at J, with 10 bases between the two ends. This CDR3 has 11 residues. This chain's CDR3 is CARIHRETQYF. CDR3 nucleotides: TGTGCCAGGATCCATAGGGAGACCCAGTACTTC.

About this clonotype itself: One end of the junction does not line up with germline, which may come from a read error. The chain links TRBV3-1 to TRBJ2-2; maybe TRBD1 (6 bases). Germline values: CDR1 LGHDT, CDR2 YNNKEL (reference sequence). The CDR3 covers 15 residues. The CDR3 reads CASSPRTANTGKLFF. The CDR3 nucleotides read TGTGCCAGCAGCCCGCGGACAGCGAACACCGGGAAGCTGTTTTTT.

This clonotype has at least ten counts. The V gene is TRBV12-3 or TRBV12-4, the J gene TRBJ2-1, with 7 bases lining up with TRBD1. J lost 10 bases, V lost 6 bases, and 9 bases had no gene match. The CDR3 contains 13 residues. The CDR3 DNA reads as TGTGCCAGCAGCCCCCCAGGGGGTGTGGAGCAGTTCTTC. Its protein product is CASSPPGGVEQFF.

This clonotype was seen many times. The genes are TRBV12-3 or TRBV12-4 and TRBJ2-6, with 9 nucleotides matching TRBD1. V lost 2 bases, J lost 0 bases, and 11 bases stayed unmatched. The CDR3 loop spans 20 amino acids. This CDR3 is CASSLRWERQGGSGANVLTF. DNA for the CDR3: TGTGCCAGCAGTTTACGGTGGGAGAGACAGGGGGGCTCTGGGGCCAACGTCCTGACTTTC.

This clonotype has at least ten counts. V and J are TRBV11-3 and TRBJ2-3, with 7 bases that match TRBD1. The CDR3 is 14 residues long. Germline loops: CDR1 SGHNT, CDR2 YENEEA. Trimming took 4 bases from V and 5 from J; bases not matched to a gene: 6. The CDR3 nucleotides read TGTGCCAGCAGCTACAGGGGCGAGGAAGATACGCAGTATTTT. This codes for CASSYRGEEDTQYF.

This clonotype has ten or more counts. This chain uses TRBV27 with TRBJ1-6; D might be TRBD1 (5 bases). The germline V gene has CDR1 MNHEY and CDR2 SMNVEV (reference sequence). V lost 4 bases and J lost 9, with 10 bases in between. The CDR3 has 13 amino acids. The CDR3 nucleotides are TGTGCCAGCAGTTCCATGGGACGTTCACCCCTCCACTTT. Its protein is CASSSMGRSPLHF.

This clonotype was detected many times. The chain links TRBV7-8 to TRBJ2-7; D is ambiguous. The CDR3 extends over 13 amino acids. Trimming cost V 5 bases and J 4 bases, with 12 bases left between them. Germline CDR1 is SGHVS and CDR2 is FQNEAQ. The DNA of the CDR3 is TGTGCCAGCAGCACCTCGGACGTGTACGAGCAGTACTTC. Translated: CASSTSDVYEQYF.

This clonotype was observed a few times. The J gene is TRBJ1-5, the V gene TRBV5-5; the D gene is possibly TRBD1 (6 bases). The V gene's germline CDR1 is SGHKS and CDR2 YYEKEE (reference sequence). This CDR3 is built from 14 residues. V was trimmed by 0 bases and J by 7 bases, leaving 11 bases between them. The CDR3 nucleotides read TGTGCCAGCAGCTTGGGTCGGGGGGGCCAGCCCCAGCATTTT. It translates to CASSLGRGGQPQHF.

For this clonotype: Likely a read error: the CDR3 ends without its conserved phenylalanine or tryptophan. This chain connects TRBV20-1 to TRBJ2-7, with D unresolved. Looked up from germline, CDR1 is DFQATT and CDR2 is SNEGSKA (reference sequence). The V gene lost 1 base and the J gene lost 4 bases, with 17 bases spanning the gap. This CDR3 is 15 amino acids long. CDR3 loop: CSARGRAEFRYEQYL. Here the CDR3 DNA reads TGCAGTGCTAGAGGTAGGGCGGAGTTCAGATACGAGCAGTACCTC.